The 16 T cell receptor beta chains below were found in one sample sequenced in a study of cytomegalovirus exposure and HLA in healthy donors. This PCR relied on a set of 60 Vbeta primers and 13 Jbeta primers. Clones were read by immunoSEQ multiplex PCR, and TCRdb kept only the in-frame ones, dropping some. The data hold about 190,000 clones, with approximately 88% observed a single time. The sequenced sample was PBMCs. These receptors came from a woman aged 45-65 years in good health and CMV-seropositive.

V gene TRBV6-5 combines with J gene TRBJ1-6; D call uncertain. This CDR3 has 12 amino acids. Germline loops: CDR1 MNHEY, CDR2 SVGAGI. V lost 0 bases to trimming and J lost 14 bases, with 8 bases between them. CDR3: CASSYSRPSLHF. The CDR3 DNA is TGTGCCAGCAGTTACTCTCGTCCGTCCCTCCACTTT.

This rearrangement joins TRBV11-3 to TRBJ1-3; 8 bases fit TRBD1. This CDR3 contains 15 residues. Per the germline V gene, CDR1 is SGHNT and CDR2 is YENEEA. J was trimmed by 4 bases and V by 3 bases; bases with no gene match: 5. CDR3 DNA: TGTGCCAGCAGCTTCGGACAGGGAGAAGGAAACACCATATATTTT. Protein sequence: CASSFGQGEGNTIYF.

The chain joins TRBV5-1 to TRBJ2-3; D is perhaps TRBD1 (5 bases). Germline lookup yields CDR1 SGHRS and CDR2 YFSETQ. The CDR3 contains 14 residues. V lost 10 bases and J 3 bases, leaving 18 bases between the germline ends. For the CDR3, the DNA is TGCGCCTCCAATATAGGGGATGGTACAGATACGCAGTATTTT. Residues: CASNIGDGTDTQYF.

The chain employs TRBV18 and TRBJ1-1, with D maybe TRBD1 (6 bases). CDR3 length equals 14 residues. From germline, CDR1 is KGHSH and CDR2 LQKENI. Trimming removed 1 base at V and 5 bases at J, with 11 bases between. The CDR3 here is CASSPQGRGTEAFF. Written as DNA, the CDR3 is TGTGCCAGCTCACCACAGGGGAGGGGGACTGAAGCTTTCTTT.

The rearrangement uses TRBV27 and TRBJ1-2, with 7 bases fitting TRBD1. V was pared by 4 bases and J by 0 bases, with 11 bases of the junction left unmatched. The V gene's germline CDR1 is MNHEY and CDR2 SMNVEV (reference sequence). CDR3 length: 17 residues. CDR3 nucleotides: TGTGCCAGCAGTTCGGCCGACAGGGCACAAGCTAACTATGGCTACACCTTC. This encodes CASSSADRAQANYGYTF.

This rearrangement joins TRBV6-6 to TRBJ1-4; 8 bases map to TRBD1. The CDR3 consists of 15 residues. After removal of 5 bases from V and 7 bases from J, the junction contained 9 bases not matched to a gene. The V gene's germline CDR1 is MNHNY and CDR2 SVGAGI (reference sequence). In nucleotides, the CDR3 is TGTGCCAGCAGTAACCCAGGGGGCTCGGGTGAAAAACTGTTTTTT. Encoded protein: CASSNPGGSGEKLFF.

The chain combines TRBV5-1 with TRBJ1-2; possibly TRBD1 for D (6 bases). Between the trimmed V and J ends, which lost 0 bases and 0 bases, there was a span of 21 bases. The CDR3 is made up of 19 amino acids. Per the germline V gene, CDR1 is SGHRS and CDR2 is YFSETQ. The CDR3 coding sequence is TGCGCCAGCAGCTTGGCCGAGGGTTTTACAGGGCCCACTAACTATGGCTACACCTTC. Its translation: CASSLAEGFTGPTNYGYTF.

This CDR3 is CASSFDVGADTEKLFF. CDR3 DNA: TGTGCCAGCAGTTTTGATGTGGGGGCAGACACTGAAAAACTGTTTTTT. The chain has TRBV28 and TRBJ1-4; maybe TRBD1 (6 bases). The length of the CDR3 is 16 residues. CDR1 MDHEN and CDR2 SYDVKM come from the germline V gene. Trimming stripped 3 bases from V and 7 bases from J, with 18 bases between.

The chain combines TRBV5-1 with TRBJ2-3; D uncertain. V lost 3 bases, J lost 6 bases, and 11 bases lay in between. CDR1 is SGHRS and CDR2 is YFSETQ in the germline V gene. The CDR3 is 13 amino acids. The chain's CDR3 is CASSYYERDTQYF. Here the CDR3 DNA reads TGCGCCAGCAGCTATTACGAGCGTGATACGCAGTATTTT.

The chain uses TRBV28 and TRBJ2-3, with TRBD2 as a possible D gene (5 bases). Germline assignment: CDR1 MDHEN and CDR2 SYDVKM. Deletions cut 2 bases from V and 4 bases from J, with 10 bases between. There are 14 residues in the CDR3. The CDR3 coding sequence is TGTGCCAGCAGTTTAGGCACTAGGGCAGATACGCAGTATTTT. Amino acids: CASSLGTRADTQYF.

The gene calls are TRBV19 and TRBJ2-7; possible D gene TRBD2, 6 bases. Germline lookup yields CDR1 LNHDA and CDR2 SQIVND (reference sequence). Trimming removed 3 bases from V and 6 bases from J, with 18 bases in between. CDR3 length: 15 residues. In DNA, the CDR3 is TGTGCCAGTAGTATTGAGACTAGTCACGTCTCCGAGCAGTACTTC. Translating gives CASSIETSHVSEQYF.

The CDR3 DNA is TGTGCCGCCTCACGGGACTATGGCTACACCTTC. Its protein is CAASRDYGYTF. This rearrangement joins TRBV28 to TRBJ1-2; D is unresolved. V lost 11 bases and J lost 3, with 10 bases in between. The germline gives CDR1 MDHEN, CDR2 SYDVKM. There are 11 residues in the CDR3.

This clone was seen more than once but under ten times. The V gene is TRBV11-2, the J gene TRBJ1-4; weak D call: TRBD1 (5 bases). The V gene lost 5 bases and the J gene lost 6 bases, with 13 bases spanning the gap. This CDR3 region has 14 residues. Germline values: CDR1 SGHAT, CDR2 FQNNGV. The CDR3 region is CASSRTLRDEKLFF. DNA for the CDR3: TGTGCCAGCAGCCGGACACTCAGAGATGAAAAACTGTTTTTT. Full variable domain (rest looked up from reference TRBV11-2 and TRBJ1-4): EAGVAQSPRYKIIEKRQSVAFWCNPISGHATLYWYQQILGQGPKLLIQFQNNGVVDDSQLPKDRFSAERLKGVDSTLKIQPAKLEDSAVYLCASSRTLRDEKLFFGSGTQLSVL.

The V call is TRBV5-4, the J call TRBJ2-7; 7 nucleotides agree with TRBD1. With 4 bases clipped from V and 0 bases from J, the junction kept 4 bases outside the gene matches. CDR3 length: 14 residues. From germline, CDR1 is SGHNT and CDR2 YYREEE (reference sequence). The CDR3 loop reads CASSSRGSSYEQYF. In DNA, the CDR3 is TGTGCCAGCAGCAGCAGGGGGAGCTCCTACGAGCAGTACTTC. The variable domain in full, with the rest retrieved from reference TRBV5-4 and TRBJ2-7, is ETGVTQSPTHLIKTRGQQVTLRCSSQSGHNTVSWYQQALGQGPQFIFQYYREEENGRGNFPPRFSGLQFPNYSSELNVNALELDDSALYLCASSSRGSSYEQYFGPGTRLTVT.

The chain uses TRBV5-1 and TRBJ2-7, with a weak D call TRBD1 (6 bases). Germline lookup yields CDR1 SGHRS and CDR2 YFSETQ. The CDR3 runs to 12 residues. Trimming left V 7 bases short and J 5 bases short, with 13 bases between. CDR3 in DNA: TGCGCCAGCTCGACAGGAAATAACGAGCAGTACTTC. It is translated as CASSTGNNEQYF.

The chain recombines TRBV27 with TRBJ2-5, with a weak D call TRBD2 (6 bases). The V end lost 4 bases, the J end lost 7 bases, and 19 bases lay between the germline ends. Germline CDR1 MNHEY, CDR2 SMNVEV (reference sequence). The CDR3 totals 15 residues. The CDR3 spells CASSSGVGVGGTQYF. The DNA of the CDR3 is TGTGCCAGCAGTTCGGGAGTTGGGGTCGGGGGGACCCAGTACTTC.